This entry lists 20 T cell receptor beta chains sequenced from one sample in a study of cytomegalovirus exposure and HLA in healthy donors. PCR involved 60 Vbeta and 13 Jbeta primers. TCRdb's copy holds only in-frame clones and misses some; the assay was immunoSEQ multiplex PCR. The sample lists under 130,000 clones; more than 65% were seen once. Sequencing was carried out using PBMCs. The receptors derive from a man aged 25 to 40 in good health and CMV-seronegative.

The rearrangement joins TRBV6-6 to TRBJ1-6; D unresolved. Per germline, CDR1 MNHNY and CDR2 SVGAGI (reference sequence). The V and J ends lost 4 bases and 9 bases respectively, with 13 bases between them. The CDR3 spans 14 residues. The CDR3: CASSFDSSGSPLHF. For the CDR3, the DNA is TGTGCCAGCAGTTTCGACTCGAGCGGTTCACCCCTCCACTTT.

This chain joins TRBV7-3 and TRBJ2-3; perhaps TRBD2 as D (6 bases). Germline CDR1 and CDR2: SGHTA and FQGTGA. CDR3 length equals 16 residues. The V end was cut by 4 bases, the J end by 2 bases, with 16 bases between. The CDR3 nucleotides read TGTGCCAGCAGCTCCGGCGAGGGCGGGGACACAGATACGCAGTATTTT. Encoded protein: CASSSGEGGDTDTQYF.

The chain couples TRBV19 to TRBJ2-7, with D perhaps matching TRBD1 (6 bases). Per the germline V gene, CDR1 is LNHDA and CDR2 is SQIVND (reference sequence). V lost 3 bases and J 1 base, leaving 13 bases between the germline ends. This CDR3 has 15 residues. Here the CDR3 DNA reads TGTGCCAGTAGTATGCGCCGGGACACTTCCTACGAGCAGTACTTC. Encoded protein: CASSMRRDTSYEQYF.

The chain is built from TRBV6-6 and TRBJ2-5, with D perhaps matching TRBD2 (6 bases). Judging by the DNA end, TRBJ2-7 fits better; the J call may be wrong. This CDR3 has 11 amino acids. Germline CDR1 reads MNHNY; CDR2 reads SVGAGI (reference sequence). DNA for the CDR3: TGTGCCACGCGGGAAAACTACGAGCAGTACTTC. As protein: CATRENYEQYF.

The chain recombines TRBV19 with TRBJ2-3, with D perhaps TRBD2 (6 bases). V was clipped by 7 bases and J by 2 bases, with 10 bases between them. CDR1 and CDR2 (germline): LNHDA, SQIVND (reference sequence). This CDR3 spans 13 amino acids. The CDR3 loop is CASNSGVTDTQYF. In DNA, the CDR3 is TGTGCCAGTAATTCGGGGGTCACAGATACGCAGTATTTT.

CDR3 in amino acids: CASSFYRSTDTQYF. The CDR3 DNA follows: TGTGCCAGCAGCTTCTACAGGTCGACAGATACGCAGTATTTT. This chain links TRBV11-3 with TRBJ2-3; D possibly corresponds to TRBD1 (5 bases). The CDR3 is made up of 14 amino acids. CDR1 and CDR2 from the germline V gene are SGHNT and YENEEA. Trimming cost V 3 bases and J 3 bases, with 10 bases left between them.

The chain is built from TRBV28 and TRBJ1-1; D ambiguous. The CDR3 extends over 14 amino acids. In germline, CDR1 is MDHEN, CDR2 SYDVKM. The germline V and J ends were trimmed by 5 bases and 2 bases, with 12 bases remaining between them. CDR3 in DNA: TGTGCCAGCAGTCTCCCCGGGTTCAACACTGAAGCTTTCTTT. This translates into CASSLPGFNTEAFF. Full variable domain (missing parts from reference TRBV28 and TRBJ1-1): DVKVTQSSRYLVKRTGEKVFLECVQDMDHENMFWYRQDPGLGLRLIYFSYDVKMKEKGDIPEGYSVSREKKERFSLILESASTNQTSMYLCASSLPGFNTEAFFGQGTRLTVV.

This clone was recorded a few times. This sequence joins TRBV11-2 and TRBJ2-1; 12 nucleotides align to TRBD2. Per germline, CDR1 SGHAT and CDR2 FQNNGV. V lost 3 bases and J lost 8; bases outside the gene matches: 8. This CDR3 region has 16 residues. This CDR3 is CASSLTGASGRDEQFF. As DNA, the CDR3 is TGTGCCAGCAGCTTGACCGGGGCTAGCGGGAGGGATGAGCAGTTCTTC.

V usage is TRBV6-5 and J usage is TRBJ1-2; D unclear. The CDR3 sequence is 14 residues long. The V gene's germline CDR1 is MNHEY and CDR2 SVGAGI. V was pared by 4 bases and J by 0 bases, with 9 bases between. CDR3 sequence reads: CASSSGSANYGYTF. CDR3 nucleotides: TGTGCCAGCAGTTCCGGGTCAGCTAACTATGGCTACACCTTC.

The genes are TRBV9 and TRBJ2-3, with D tentatively TRBD2 (6 bases). The CDR3 totals 14 residues. The V end lost 1 base, the J end lost 4 bases, and 10 bases lay between the germline ends. Germline V gives CDR1 SGDLS, CDR2 YYNGEE. The CDR3 DNA reads TGTGCCAGCAGCGTAATTGCTAGCGCAGATACGCAGTATTTT. It is translated as CASSVIASADTQYF. The complete variable domain, with remaining parts taken from reference TRBV9 and TRBJ2-3, reads DSGVTQTPKHLITATGQRVTLRCSPRSGDLSVYWYQQSLDQGLQFLIQYYNGEERAKGNILERFSAQQFPDLHSELNLSSLELGDSALYFCASSVIASADTQYFGPGTRLTVL.

The chain combines TRBV4-3 with TRBJ2-1, with D possibly being TRBD1 (5 bases). The CDR3 sequence is 15 residues long. CDR1 and CDR2 (germline): LGHNA, YSLEER. Trimming left V 0 bases short and J 5 bases short, with 11 bases between. In DNA form, the CDR3 reads TGCGCCAGCAGCCAAGAACCAACAGGCCACAATGAGCAGTTCTTC. Protein product: CASSQEPTGHNEQFF.

The V gene is TRBV28, the J gene TRBJ2-1; the D gene is possibly TRBD2 (5 bases). V was trimmed by 2 bases and J by 1 base, leaving 9 bases between them. This CDR3 has 15 residues. CDR1 and CDR2 from the germline V gene are MDHEN and SYDVKM. CDR3 residues: CASSLRRGSYNEQFF. DNA for the CDR3: TGTGCCAGCAGTTTAAGGCGCGGGTCCTACAATGAGCAGTTCTTC.

This chain joins TRBV30 and TRBJ1-5; possibly TRBD1 for D (5 bases). Germline assignment: CDR1 GTSNPN and CDR2 SVGIG (reference sequence). The CDR3 covers 12 residues. CDR3 residues: CAWGHSNQPQHF. DNA of the CDR3: TGTGCTTGGGGCCATAGCAATCAGCCCCAGCATTTT.

A single count supports this clone. The chain is built from TRBV6-5 and TRBJ2-7; D may be TRBD1 (5 bases). The CDR3 loop spans 13 amino acids. Per germline, CDR1 MNHEY and CDR2 SVGAGI. The V end was cut by 4 bases, the J end by 4 bases, with 11 bases between. CDR3 protein: CASSSRVGYEQYF. CDR3 DNA sequence: TGTGCCAGCAGTTCCAGGGTGGGATACGAGCAGTACTTC.

This chain uses TRBV11-2 with TRBJ2-7, with D possibly being TRBD2 (5 bases). Germline loops: CDR1 SGHAT, CDR2 FQNNGV. Trimming stripped 5 bases from V and 1 base from J, with 24 bases between. The CDR3 contains 18 residues. The chain's CDR3 is CASSPLRRGREKSYEQYF. CDR3 nucleotides: TGTGCCAGCAGCCCGCTTAGAAGAGGACGGGAAAAGTCCTACGAGCAGTACTTC.

Of note for this clone: Other DNA sequences from this sample encode an identical CDR3 as well. The CDR3: CASSSTGRTEAFF. DNA for the CDR3: TGTGCCAGTAGCTCGACAGGGAGAACTGAAGCTTTCTTT. The rearrangement links TRBV19 to TRBJ1-1; 7 nucleotides agree with TRBD1. Losses at the gene ends were 6 bases for V and 5 bases for J; bases not matched to a gene: 6. Germline lookup yields CDR1 LNHDA and CDR2 SQIVND (reference sequence). CDR3 length: 13 residues.

This chain connects TRBV7-2 to TRBJ2-1; 7 positions match TRBD1. V lost 5 bases to trimming and J lost 9 bases; unmatched junction nucleotides: 7. The CDR3 consists of 13 residues. The germline V gene encodes CDR1 SGHTA and CDR2 FQGNSA. CDR3 sequence: CASSQNRGSEQFF. Here the CDR3 DNA reads TGTGCCAGCAGCCAAAACAGGGGAAGTGAGCAGTTCTTC.

As to this clone: One end of the junction varies from germline; a read error may be responsible. The chain joins TRBV29-1 to TRBJ2-1, with 7 bases lining up with TRBD1. Germline CDR1 SQVTM, CDR2 ANQGSEA. This CDR3 is built from 15 residues. This chain's CDR3 is CSAETGTASYNEQFF. CDR3 DNA: TGCAGCGCTGAAACCGGGACAGCATCCTACAATGAGCAGTTCTTC.

The genes are TRBV29-1 and TRBJ2-5, with D possibly being TRBD1 (6 bases). Per germline, CDR1 SQVTM and CDR2 ANQGSEA. CDR3 length: 15 residues. The V and J ends lost 7 bases and 1 base respectively, with 19 bases between them. CDR3 residues: CSGRRGEGSQETQYF. The CDR3, as DNA: TGCAGCGGGCGCAGGGGAGAGGGGTCCCAAGAGACCCAGTACTTC.

The V call is TRBV2, the J call TRBJ1-1; D unresolved. The CDR3 runs to 13 residues. Looked up from germline, CDR1 is SNHLY and CDR2 is FYNNEI. V dropped 4 bases and J dropped 4 bases, with 10 bases sitting between them. The DNA for the CDR3 is TGTGCCAGCAGTGGCGAGGGAGGCACTGAAGCTTTCTTT. Translated, it gives CASSGEGGTEAFF.